This T cell receptor (beta chain) was documented in a study of T cells in Graves' hyperthyroidism and ophthalmopathy. Study-wide findings and caveats: A model built on 13 V-J features separated ophthalmopathy from stable hyperthyroidism. The model forecast ophthalmopathy, anticipating it by a median roughly 6.5 months before onset. Most thyroid-expanded clonotypes above 0.001 were also found in blood.

The CDR3 sequence is 15 residues long. Germline CDR1 LGHDT, CDR2 YNNKEL (reference sequence). V lost 1 base and J 1 base, leaving 11 bases between the germline ends. RNA transcripts provided the source from which TCR beta CDR3 regions were amplified. When the TCR CDR3 underwent first-round RT-PCR, the HTBI primer set was used. TCRdb fed the multiplex PCR reads into MiXCR, producing one record per CDR3 protein. This sample carries around 610,000 distinct CDR3 sequences, under 15% of them seen once, and the ten largest clones take approximately 4.2%. Each ophthalmopathy patient scored at least 3 on the Clinical Activity Score and at least 4 on NOSPECS grade, with duration under 3 months. A remark on this clonotype: The antigen is not known.

The chain has TRBV3-1 and TRBJ2-7; D unclear. This clonotype originated in a woman between 35 and 50 years old with Graves' ophthalmopathy. Sequenced: blood. CDR3 nucleotides: TGTGCCAGCAGCCAAGGACTTTTAATTTCCTACGAGCAGTACTTC. Amino acid sequence: CASSQGLLISYEQYF.